Listed here is a single T cell receptor (beta chain). The antigen remains unidentified. This table comes from immunoSEQ multiplex PCR, and its TCRdb copy is limited to in-frame clones, with some not included. In the table there are about 19,000 clones, about 89% of which are singletons. The source of the sample is a study of neoadjuvant nivolumab and ipilimumab in lung cancer. Overall study results and limits: Only two of four nivolumab-treated tumors gained richness and clonality by surgery. Only a small number of samples underwent TCR sequencing.

CDR1 is SQVTM and CDR2 is ANQGSEA in the germline V gene. The CDR3 runs 15 residues. V lost 7 bases to trimming and J lost 0 bases; unmatched junction nucleotides: 11. This clonotype originated in an adult with non-small cell lung cancer. The source was peripheral blood, collected before neoadjuvant nivolumab, alone or with ipilimumab. V gene TRBV29-1 combines with J gene TRBJ1-1, with 7 positions matching TRBD1. The CDR3 DNA reads as TGCAGCGCTCGGGACAGTTACATCATGAACACTGAAGCTTTCTTT. Translation gives CSARDSYIMNTEAFF.